The 32 T cell receptor beta chains below come from one sample, sequenced in a study of chemoradiotherapy in HPV16-positive cancers. Here immunoSEQ multiplex PCR was the method, and the copy in TCRdb shows in-frame clones only, minus some. The sample records tens of thousands of clones, around 77% being singletons. The material sequenced was blood, taken from a patient who underwent chemoradiotherapy. These receptors were collected from a human donor with HPV-associated anogenital cancer.

This clone came up a few times. The rearrangement links TRBV7-9 to TRBJ2-5, with D unresolved. Deletions cut 2 bases from V and 2 bases from J, with 0 bases between. The CDR3 covers 11 residues. The germline CDR1 and CDR2 sequences are SEHNR and FQNEAQ (reference sequence). The CDR3 loop reads CASSLQETQYF. In DNA, the CDR3 is TGTGCCAGCAGCTTACAAGAGACCCAGTACTTC.

The chain combines TRBV6-4 with TRBJ1-1; D gene uncertain. Germline V gene data show CDR1 as MRHNA and CDR2 as SNTAGT. Trimming took off 4 bases at V and 1 base at J, with 7 bases between the two ends. This CDR3 is 13 amino acids long. The CDR3 here is CASSVEENTEAFF. In nucleotides, the CDR3 is TGTGCCAGCAGTGTAGAGGAGAACACTGAAGCTTTCTTT.

V and J are TRBV10-3 and TRBJ2-3; 10 positions match TRBD2. The germline gives CDR1 ENHRY, CDR2 SYGVKD. Trimming cost V 2 bases and J 5 bases; bases outside gene matches: 7. This CDR3 spans 16 amino acids. CDR3 loop: CAISEKRASGGDTQYF. Written as DNA, the CDR3 is TGTGCCATCAGTGAGAAAAGGGCTAGCGGGGGAGATACGCAGTATTTT.

This chain connects TRBV5-4 to TRBJ2-7; D unresolved. This CDR3 has 13 residues. Deletions cut 4 bases from V and 5 bases from J, with 13 bases between. Germline values: CDR1 SGHNT, CDR2 YYREEE (reference sequence). CDR3 sequence reads: CASSPGPANEQYF. DNA for the CDR3: TGTGCCAGCAGCCCGGGCCCAGCCAACGAGCAGTACTTC.

The chain carries TRBV27 and TRBJ2-2; TRBD1 agrees at 7 bases. Germline V gene sequence: CDR1 MNHEY, CDR2 SMNVEV (reference sequence). This CDR3 has 15 residues. V trimming: 3 bases; J trimming: 5 bases; junction bases outside the gene matches: 6. The CDR3 loop is CASSLGRQGTGELFF. CDR3 DNA sequence: TGTGCCAGCAGTTTGGGTAGACAGGGAACCGGGGAGCTGTTTTTT.

CDR3: CASSLDSQRPNEQFF. As DNA, the CDR3 is TGCGCCAGCAGCTTGGACAGTCAGAGGCCCAATGAGCAGTTCTTC. The chain employs TRBV5-1 and TRBJ2-1, with no clear D. CDR1 is SGHRS and CDR2 is YFSETQ in the germline V gene. V was cut by 0 bases and J by 6 bases, with 13 bases left in between. The CDR3 totals 15 residues.

This chain uses TRBV18 with TRBJ2-7; the D gene is possibly TRBD2 (5 bases). Trimming left V 6 bases short and J 4 bases short, with 16 bases between. This CDR3 is built from 14 residues. Germline lookup yields CDR1 KGHSH and CDR2 LQKENI. CDR3 in DNA: TGTGCCAGCTCGGGGAGTGGTCAGCGGTACGAGCAGTACTTC. It yields the protein CASSGSGQRYEQYF.

The chain uses TRBV5-1 and TRBJ2-1; 9 bases line up with TRBD1. The CDR3 is 14 amino acids. Germline V gene sequence: CDR1 SGHRS, CDR2 YFSETQ. V shed 4 bases, J shed 5 bases, and the junction held 4 bases outside the gene matches. CDR3 coding DNA: TGCGCCAGCAGCGTATGGACAGGGGACAATGAGCAGTTCTTC. Translation: CASSVWTGDNEQFF.

This chain uses TRBV10-3 with TRBJ1-6; D call uncertain. With 0 bases removed from V and 7 bases from J, the gap between germline ends came to 10 bases. The CDR3 loop spans 15 amino acids. From germline, CDR1 is ENHRY and CDR2 SYGVKD. The CDR3 DNA sequence: TGTGCCATCAGTGAGTCGAATCAGGCAAATTCACCCCTCCACTTT. This translates into CAISESNQANSPLHF.

J is TRBJ2-7 and V is TRBV28, with a possible D match to TRBD1 (7 bases). Germline assignment: CDR1 MDHEN and CDR2 SYDVKM. V lost 6 bases, J lost 1 base, and 16 bases lay in between. This CDR3 is built from 15 residues. This CDR3 reads CASRLGSGGSYEQYF. CDR3 coding DNA: TGTGCCAGCAGGCTCGGTTCAGGGGGGTCCTACGAGCAGTACTTC.

The chain carries TRBV4-1 and TRBJ2-1; the match to TRBD1 covers 11 bases. The CDR3 consists of 17 residues. Trimming removed 0 bases from V and 12 bases from J; junction bases left unmatched: 13. The germline V gene encodes CDR1 MGHRA and CDR2 YSYEKL. The CDR3 DNA reads as TGCGCCAGCAGCCAAGATTTTGGACAGGGGGCTTCTCAGGGGCAGTTCTTC. Its protein is CASSQDFGQGASQGQFF.

V usage is TRBV7-2 and J usage is TRBJ2-1; 9 bases match TRBD2. J gave up 9 bases and V 2 bases, and 8 bases lay outside the gene matches. Per germline, CDR1 SGHTA and CDR2 FQGNSA. The CDR3 loop spans 15 amino acids. Here the CDR3 reads CASSLPRGGAFEQFF. The CDR3 nucleotides are TGTGCCAGCAGCTTACCCCGCGGGGGGGCTTTTGAGCAGTTCTTC.

The J gene is TRBJ1-2, the V gene TRBV9; no reliable D call. V was shortened by 0 bases and J by 8 bases, with 8 bases between the two germline ends. Germline-derived CDR1 and CDR2 are SGDLS and YYNGEE. The CDR3 contains 12 residues. The CDR3 nucleotides are TGTGCCAGCAGCGTAGCCTTAGGAGGCTACACCTTC. Amino acids: CASSVALGGYTF.

This clone is a singleton in its sample. The chain combines TRBV7-3 with TRBJ2-6, with TRBD1 as a possible D gene (6 bases). CDR1 is SGHTA, CDR2 FQGTGA, per germline. This CDR3 is 16 amino acids long. The V end was cut by 5 bases, the J end by 4 bases, with 15 bases between. The DNA of the CDR3 is TGTGCCAGCAGCACCTCAACAGGGTCCGGGGCCAACGTCCTGACTTTC. Protein sequence: CASSTSTGSGANVLTF.

The chain combines TRBV14 with TRBJ1-2, with TRBD1 identical over 11 bases. V shed 3 bases, J shed 7 bases, and the junction held 7 bases outside the gene matches. Looked up from germline, CDR1 is SGHDN and CDR2 is FVKESK. The CDR3 spans 15 residues. CDR3 amino acids: CASSHRTGGAGGYTF. Written as DNA, the CDR3 is TGTGCCAGCAGCCACCGGACAGGGGGCGCAGGTGGCTACACCTTC.

This clone came up a few times. The V and J genes are TRBV7-6 and TRBJ1-4; D is possibly TRBD1 (5 bases). CDR3 size: 14 residues. The germline V and J ends were trimmed by 4 bases and 7 bases, with 13 bases remaining between them. Germline CDR1 reads SGHVS; CDR2 reads FNYEAQ. CDR3 DNA sequence: TGTGCCAGCAGCTCTGACAGTACGACTGAAAAACTGTTTTTT. Encoded protein: CASSSDSTTEKLFF.

The CDR3: CASSPGVQPQHF. CDR3 coding DNA: TGTGCCAGCAGTCCAGGTGTTCAGCCCCAGCATTTT. The V gene is TRBV6-6, the J gene TRBJ1-5; no firm D call. There are 12 residues in the CDR3. Trimming shortened V by 5 bases and J by 6 bases, and 8 bases separated the two germline ends. The germline CDR1 and CDR2 sequences are MNHNY and SVGAGI (reference sequence).

The count of this clone is one. The chain is built from TRBV30 and TRBJ1-2; 12 bases match TRBD1. Trimming took 4 bases from V and 4 from J; bases not matched to a gene: 10. CDR1 and CDR2 from the germline V gene are GTSNPN and SVGIG (reference sequence). This CDR3 comprises 16 residues. The CDR3 loop is CAWTPGTGGSFYGYTF. The CDR3 DNA sequence: TGTGCCTGGACTCCCGGGACAGGGGGCTCGTTCTATGGCTACACCTTC. The variable domain in full, completed from reference TRBV30 and TRBJ1-2, reads SQTIHQWPATLVQPVGSPLSLECTVEGTSNPNLYWYRQAAGRGLQLLFYSVGIGQISSEVPQNLSASRPQDRQFILSSKKLLLSDSGFYLCAWTPGTGGSFYGYTFGSGTRLTVV.

V and J are TRBV7-2 and TRBJ2-1; TRBD2 agrees at 12 bases. CDR1 and CDR2 (germline): SGHTA, FQGNSA. The CDR3 is 14 amino acids. J gave up 12 bases and V 1 base, and 4 bases lay outside the gene matches. The CDR3 nucleotides are TGTGCCAGCAGCTTAGGTCTAGCGGGGGGGGTGCAGTTCTTC. Its translation is CASSLGLAGGVQFF.

V and J are TRBV5-1 and TRBJ2-3, with 14 bases matching TRBD2. V shed 5 bases and J 2 bases; nucleotides not matched to a gene: 16. Germline V gene data show CDR1 as SGHRS and CDR2 as YFSETQ. CDR3 length: 20 residues. This CDR3 reads CASRPAGTSGGPGFTDTQYF. Here the CDR3 DNA reads TGCGCCAGCAGGCCTGCCGGGACTAGCGGGGGTCCGGGTTTCACAGATACGCAGTATTTT.

V and J are TRBV7-2 and TRBJ2-3, with 8 bases aligning to TRBD2. Germline values: CDR1 SGHTA, CDR2 FQGNSA. CDR3 length equals 14 residues. V shed 5 bases, J shed 8 bases, and the junction held 9 bases outside the gene matches. This CDR3 reads CASSTARGGGTQYF. CDR3 nucleotides: TGTGCCAGCAGCACCGCCCGGGGGGGAGGTACGCAGTATTTT.

The V and J genes are TRBV25-1 and TRBJ1-5, with D perhaps matching TRBD1 (5 bases). The V and J ends lost 3 bases and 4 bases respectively, with 13 bases between them. Germline V gives CDR1 MGHDK, CDR2 SYGVNS. The CDR3 is 15 amino acids. In DNA form, the CDR3 reads TGTGCCAGCAGTGAGAGGGGTTCCCCTAATCAGCCCCAGCATTTT. Amino acid sequence: CASSERGSPNQPQHF.

The rearrangement links TRBV6-1 to TRBJ1-1; no clear D gene. Germline V gene data show CDR1 as MNHNS and CDR2 as SASEGT. V lost 2 bases and J lost 0, with 4 bases in between. The CDR3 runs to 13 residues. CDR3 amino acids: CASSEWMNTEAFF. The CDR3 nucleotides read TGTGCCAGCAGTGAATGGATGAACACTGAAGCTTTCTTT.

The rearrangement links TRBV19 to TRBJ1-5, with D perhaps TRBD1 (5 bases). The CDR3 is made up of 16 amino acids. Germline CDR1 reads LNHDA; CDR2 reads SQIVND (reference sequence). V shed 7 bases and J shed 4 bases, with 20 bases lying between them. The CDR3 coding sequence is TGTGCCAGTACCCAGGGAAATTATAGCATGAATCAGCCCCAGCATTTT. The encoded protein is CASTQGNYSMNQPQHF.

This chain connects TRBV2 to TRBJ1-6, with 7 bases fitting TRBD1. Germline-derived CDR1 and CDR2 are SNHLY and FYNNEI. This CDR3 spans 15 amino acids. V lost 8 bases to trimming and J lost 6 bases; unmatched junction nucleotides: 10. The CDR3 here is CASSKDRVFNSPLHF. CDR3 nucleotides: TGTGCCAGCTCCAAAGACAGGGTGTTTAATTCACCCCTCCACTTT. Combining the CDR3 with reference TRBV2 and TRBJ1-6 gives the whole variable domain EPEVTQTPSHQVTQMGQEVILRCVPISNHLYFYWYRQILGQKVEFLVSFYNNEISEKSEIFDDQFSVERPDGSNFTLKIRSTKLEDSAMYFCASSKDRVFNSPLHFGNGTRLTVT.

There are a few counts of this clone. This chain connects TRBV9 to TRBJ2-5; 7 bases fit TRBD2. V was clipped by 3 bases and J by 4 bases; unmatched bases: 18. The CDR3 has 18 residues. Germline V gene lookup returns CDR1 SGDLS and CDR2 YYNGEE. The chain's CDR3 is CASSAVTRGGGPVETQYF. The CDR3 nucleotides are TGTGCCAGCAGCGCCGTAACCCGTGGGGGGGGACCAGTAGAGACCCAGTACTTC.

This clone occurred once. The rearrangement joins TRBV15 to TRBJ1-3, with TRBD1 matching over 7 bases. V lost 0 bases and J lost 0; bases outside the gene matches: 8. Germline V gives CDR1 LNHNV, CDR2 YYDKDF (reference sequence). CDR3 length: 18 amino acids. The CDR3 is CATSRDRRQGRSGNTIYF. Here the CDR3 DNA reads TGTGCCACCAGCAGAGATCGGAGACAGGGACGCTCTGGAAACACCATATATTTT.

The chain uses TRBV6-5 and TRBJ2-7, with 10 bases that match TRBD1. Germline CDR1 is MNHEY and CDR2 is SVGAGI. V shed 0 bases, J shed 7 bases, and the junction held 9 bases outside the gene matches. The CDR3 is 16 residues long. The DNA for the CDR3 is TGTGCCAGCAGTTACTCGAGAAGGAGGGACAGGGGAGAGCAGTACTTC. Its protein product is CASSYSRRRDRGEQYF.

The chain combines TRBV5-1 with TRBJ1-1, with TRBD1 matching 8 bases. After removal of 3 bases from V and 4 bases from J, the junction contained 11 bases not matched to a gene. CDR1 is SGHRS, CDR2 YFSETQ, per germline. The CDR3 runs to 16 residues. The CDR3 DNA sequence: TGCGCCAGCAGCTGGGCCGGGACAGGCCCGGGCACTGAAGCTTTCTTT. The encoded protein is CASSWAGTGPGTEAFF.

The chain has TRBV27 and TRBJ1-5; TRBD1 might be the D (5 bases). Per germline, CDR1 MNHEY and CDR2 SMNVEV (reference sequence). V lost 3 bases and J 7 bases, leaving 13 bases between the germline ends. This CDR3 has 14 residues. DNA for the CDR3: TGTGCCAGCAGTTTGCGCAGGGCGGAACAGCCCCAGCATTTT. This sequence encodes CASSLRRAEQPQHF.

This clone occurred once. The chain employs TRBV7-9 and TRBJ1-1, with D possibly TRBD1 on 5 matching bases. This CDR3 has 14 residues. V lost 5 bases to trimming and J lost 1 base, with 11 bases between them. The germline V gene has CDR1 SEHNR and CDR2 FQNEAQ (reference sequence). The CDR3 coding sequence is TGTGCCAGCAGCCCGCCTACAGGGAACACTGAAGCTTTCTTT. This codes for CASSPPTGNTEAFF.

This clone has a handful of counts. The rearrangement uses TRBV5-1 and TRBJ2-3; 9 nucleotides agree with TRBD2. Per germline, CDR1 SGHRS and CDR2 YFSETQ. The CDR3 totals 16 residues. Trimming cost V 1 base and J 2 bases; bases outside gene matches: 5. Written as DNA, the CDR3 is TGCGCCAGCAGCTTGTTTGCGGGGGGGCCCACAGATACGCAGTATTTT. Amino acid sequence: CASSLFAGGPTDTQYF.